The 20 T cell receptor beta chains below come from one sample, sequenced in a study of blood T cell repertoires in COVID-19. Libraries were prepared by immunoSEQ multiplex PCR; TCRdb keeps only in-frame clonotypes and omits some of them. The repertoire holds 430,000 or so clones, with around 90% as singletons. Sequenced sample: peripheral blood. The source is a man in his late teens or twenties with COVID-19, enrolled during active disease.

The chain employs TRBV5-1 and TRBJ2-7; a possible D gene is TRBD2 (6 bases). Trimming stripped 0 bases from V and 4 bases from J, with 17 bases between. The CDR3 runs to 16 residues. CDR1 and CDR2 from the germline V gene are SGHRS and YFSETQ. The CDR3 bases are TGCGCCAGCAGCTTGGGGTCAGGAGGGCGGGAATACGAGCAGTACTTC. Translation gives CASSLGSGGREYEQYF.

The rearrangement joins TRBV30 to TRBJ1-1; D gene ambiguous. Germline CDR1 and CDR2: GTSNPN and SVGIG (reference sequence). The length of the CDR3 is 12 residues. With 3 bases removed from V and 4 bases from J, the gap between germline ends came to 9 bases. In DNA form, the CDR3 reads TGTGCCTGGAGCTCTCCTATCACTGAAGCTTTCTTT. Translated: CAWSSPITEAFF.

This clone has a handful of counts. The chain links TRBV7-9 to TRBJ1-2; no firm D call. Germline loops: CDR1 SEHNR, CDR2 FQNEAQ (reference sequence). This CDR3 region has 14 residues. V dropped 0 bases and J dropped 7 bases, with 12 bases sitting between them. CDR3 loop: CASSLAMAVGGYTF. The CDR3 region has the DNA TGTGCCAGCAGCTTAGCGATGGCAGTTGGTGGCTACACCTTC.

This sequence joins TRBV13 and TRBJ2-7, with D perhaps matching TRBD2 (5 bases). Germline assignment: CDR1 PRHDT and CDR2 FYEKMQ (reference sequence). Trimming pared 5 bases from V and 2 bases from J, leaving 22 bases between. There are 17 residues in the CDR3. The CDR3 loop is CASSLSSRTGFAYEQYF. For the CDR3, the DNA is TGTGCCAGCAGCCTTTCTAGCCGGACTGGGTTCGCCTACGAGCAGTACTTC.

The J gene is TRBJ2-1, the V gene TRBV7-9; possible D gene TRBD2, 6 bases. Germline V lookup: CDR1 SEHNR, CDR2 FQNEAQ (reference sequence). This CDR3 spans 14 amino acids. V was cut by 0 bases and J by 10 bases, with 13 bases left in between. The CDR3: CASSLAGVGGEQFF. CDR3 coding DNA: TGTGCCAGCAGCTTAGCGGGGGTTGGAGGGGAGCAGTTCTTC. Based on the CDR3 plus reference TRBV7-9 and TRBJ2-1, the full variable domain is DTGVSQNPRHKITKRGQNVTFRCDPISEHNRLYWYRQTLGQGPEFLTYFQNEAQLEKSRLLSDRFSAERPKGSFSTLEIQRTEQGDSAMYLCASSLAGVGGEQFFGPGTRLTVL.

This chain uses TRBV7-8 with TRBJ2-3, with TRBD1 identical over 7 bases. Losses at the gene ends were 3 bases for V and 0 bases for J; bases not matched to a gene: 6. This CDR3 region has 16 residues. Per the germline V gene, CDR1 is SGHVS and CDR2 is FQNEAQ. The DNA of the CDR3 is TGTGCCAGCAGCTTGCAGACAGGGCTTAGCACAGATACGCAGTATTTT. It codes for CASSLQTGLSTDTQYF.

The CDR3: CASSRASGEYEQYF. The CDR3 DNA reads as TGTGCCAGCAGCCGAGCTAGCGGGGAGTACGAGCAGTACTTC. The rearrangement joins TRBV7-8 to TRBJ2-7, with 9 nucleotides matching TRBD2. Germline-derived CDR1 and CDR2 are SGHVS and FQNEAQ. CDR3 length: 14 residues. The V gene end was trimmed by 5 bases and the J gene end by 4 bases; junction bases not matched to a gene: 6.

The genes are TRBV7-2 and TRBJ2-7, with TRBD2 matching 7 bases. Germline V gives CDR1 SGHTA, CDR2 FQGNSA. This CDR3 contains 14 residues. Trimming at V came to 5 bases and at J to 0 bases, leaving 4 bases not matched to a gene. CDR3 loop: CASSLSGTSYEQYF. Here the CDR3 DNA reads TGTGCCAGCAGCCTAAGCGGGACCTCCTACGAGCAGTACTTC. Variable domain in full (rest from reference TRBV7-2 and TRBJ2-7): GAGVSQSPSNKVTEKGKDVELRCDPISGHTALYWYRQSLGQGLEFLIYFQGNSAPDKSGLPSDRFSAERTGGSVSTLTIQRTQQEDSAVYLCASSLSGTSYEQYFGPGTRLTVT.

This chain uses TRBV25-1 with TRBJ1-3; D is uncertain. Per germline, CDR1 MGHDK and CDR2 SYGVNS. V lost 1 base and J 6 bases, leaving 4 bases between the germline ends. The CDR3 is 12 residues long. CDR3 bases: TGTGCCAGCAGTGAATCTCTAAACACCATATATTTT. As protein: CASSESLNTIYF.

J is TRBJ1-2 and V is TRBV27; maybe TRBD1 (6 bases). The CDR3 is made up of 14 amino acids. Trimming pared 5 bases from V and 4 bases from J, leaving 14 bases between. Per germline, CDR1 MNHEY and CDR2 SMNVEV (reference sequence). DNA of the CDR3: TGTGCCAGCAGTGGTGACAGGAACTTCTATGGCTACACCTTC. Residues: CASSGDRNFYGYTF.

This clone came up a few times. CDR3 coding DNA: TGTGCCAGCACCGTTGCGACGGGGGGCTCGGATACGCAGTATTTT. Residues: CASTVATGGSDTQYF. The chain combines TRBV5-5 with TRBJ2-3, with D perhaps TRBD2 (7 bases). This CDR3 comprises 15 residues. The ends were cut back, 6 bases at V and 6 bases at J, with 20 bases in the middle. The germline V gene encodes CDR1 SGHKS and CDR2 YYEKEE (reference sequence).

CDR3 sequence (DNA): TGTGCCACTTCGAAGGGGGCTGTGACAGATACGCAGTATTTT. Translating gives CATSKGAVTDTQYF. The chain recombines TRBV2 with TRBJ2-3; 7 bases align to TRBD1. Germline lookup yields CDR1 SNHLY and CDR2 FYNNEI. CDR3 length: 14 amino acids. With 10 bases clipped from V and 3 bases from J, the junction kept 10 bases outside the gene matches.

About this clone: Germline is not matched at one junction end, which may reflect a read error. The gene calls are TRBV5-4 and TRBJ2-7, with TRBD2 matching 7 bases. Germline loops: CDR1 SGHNT, CDR2 YYREEE (reference sequence). This CDR3 region has 15 residues. For the CDR3, the DNA is TGTGCCAGCAGCTTGGTGGGAGGGTCCTCCGACGAGCAGTACTTC. It specifies CASSLVGGSSDEQYF.

Only one count was recorded for this clone. The genes are TRBV14 and TRBJ1-6, with no clear D. Germline loops: CDR1 SGHDN, CDR2 FVKESK. V dropped 1 base and J dropped 4 bases, with 11 bases sitting between them. This CDR3 has 16 residues. The CDR3 DNA follows: TGTGCCAGCAGCCAAGTGGTCAGGACTTATAATTCACCCCTCCACTTT. Translation: CASSQVVRTYNSPLHF.

This chain connects TRBV3-1 (or the pseudogene TRBV3-2) to TRBJ1-6; D unclear. The V and J ends lost 3 bases and 4 bases respectively, with 13 bases between them. The CDR3 has 16 amino acids. Germline assignment: CDR1 LGHDT and CDR2 YNNKEL (reference sequence). In nucleotides, the CDR3 is TGTGCCAGCAGCCATTCCCGGTCGGGGTATAATTCACCCCTCCACTTT. This gives the protein CASSHSRSGYNSPLHF.

The V call is TRBV9, the J call TRBJ2-7, with a tentative D call TRBD2 (5 bases). Germline CDR1 SGDLS, CDR2 YYNGEE. Trimming pared 0 bases from V and 2 bases from J, leaving 9 bases between. The CDR3 covers 14 residues. The CDR3 region has the DNA TGTGCCAGCAGCGTAGAGGGAGACACCTACGAGCAGTACTTC. Translation: CASSVEGDTYEQYF.

The chain links TRBV7-6 to TRBJ2-3; 8 bases are a match to TRBD1. Germline V gene sequence: CDR1 SGHVS, CDR2 FNYEAQ. This CDR3 has 14 residues. V lost 5 bases and J lost 8; bases outside the gene matches: 9. CDR3 DNA sequence: TGTGCCAGCAGCCAGGGACAGGCTCTTGGTACGCAGTATTTT. Amino acids: CASSQGQALGTQYF. Using reference TRBV7-6 and TRBJ2-3 for the parts outside the CDR3, the full variable domain is GAGVSQSPRYKVTKRGQDVALRCDPISGHVSLYWYRQALGQGPEFLTYFNYEAQQDKSGLPNDRFSAERPEGSISTLTIQRTEQRDSAMYRCASSQGQALGTQYFGPGTRLTVL.

This CDR3 is CASSDDRGATEAFF. In DNA form, the CDR3 reads TGTGCCAGCAGTGATGACAGGGGCGCAACTGAAGCTTTCTTT. The chain uses TRBV25-1 and TRBJ1-1, with TRBD1 matching 8 bases. Trimming cost V 3 bases and J 5 bases; bases outside gene matches: 5. CDR3 length: 14 amino acids. Looked up from germline, CDR1 is MGHDK and CDR2 is SYGVNS. Combining the CDR3 with reference TRBV25-1 and TRBJ1-1 gives the whole variable domain EADIYQTPRYLVIGTGKKITLECSQTMGHDKMYWYQQDPGMELHLIHYSYGVNSTEKGDLSSESTVSRIRTEHFPLTLESARPSHTSQYLCASSDDRGATEAFFGQGTRLTVV.

This chain connects TRBV5-4 to TRBJ1-1; 8 bases are a match to TRBD1. J was trimmed by 1 base and V by 3 bases; bases with no gene match: 8. This CDR3 region has 16 residues. Germline CDR1 SGHNT, CDR2 YYREEE (reference sequence). The CDR3 nucleotides read TGTGCCAGCAGCTGGGGACAGGCCCTAGGGAACACTGAAGCTTTCTTT. This gives the protein CASSWGQALGNTEAFF.

The V and J genes are TRBV4-1 and TRBJ2-7; 7 bases map to TRBD2. V dropped 5 bases and J dropped 0; count of bases not matched to a gene: 7. The CDR3 is 15 residues long. The V gene's germline CDR1 is MGHRA and CDR2 YSYEKL. The CDR3 nucleotides read TGCGCCAGCAGCTCCCTAGGGAGGGGCTCCTACGAGCAGTACTTC. Translating it yields CASSSLGRGSYEQYF.